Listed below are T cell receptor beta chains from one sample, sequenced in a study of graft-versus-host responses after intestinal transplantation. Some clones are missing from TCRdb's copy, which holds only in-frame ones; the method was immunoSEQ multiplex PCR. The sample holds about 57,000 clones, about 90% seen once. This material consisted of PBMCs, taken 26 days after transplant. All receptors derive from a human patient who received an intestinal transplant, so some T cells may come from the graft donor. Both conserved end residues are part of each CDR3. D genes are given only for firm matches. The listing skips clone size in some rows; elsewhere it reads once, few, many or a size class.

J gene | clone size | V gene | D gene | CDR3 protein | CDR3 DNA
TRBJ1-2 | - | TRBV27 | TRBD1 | CASSLMQGAANYGYTF | TGTGCCAGCAGTCTTATGCAGGGGGCGGCTAACTATGGCTACACCTTC
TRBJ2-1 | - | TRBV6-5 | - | CASSSPQGSSYNEQFF | TGTGCCAGCAGTTCCCCACAGGGTAGCTCCTACAATGAGCAGTTCTTC
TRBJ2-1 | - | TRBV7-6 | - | CASSLPAGFWYNEQFF | TGTGCCAGCAGCTTACCTGCAGGGTTTTGGTACAATGAGCAGTTCTTC
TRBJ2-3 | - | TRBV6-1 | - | CASSDGVRGANTQYF | TGTGCCAGCAGTGATGGGGTCCGGGGGGCGAATACGCAGTATTTT
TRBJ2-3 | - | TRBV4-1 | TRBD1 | CASSPRTGRTDTQYF | TGCGCCAGCAGCCCTCGGACAGGGAGGACAGATACGCAGTATTTT
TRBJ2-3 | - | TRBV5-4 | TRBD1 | CASSLARDRGTDTQYF | TGTGCCAGCAGCTTGGCCCGGGACAGGGGGACAGATACGCAGTATTTT
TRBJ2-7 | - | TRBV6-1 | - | CASRVYDSSYEQYF | TGTGCCAGCAGGGTATACGACAGTTCCTACGAGCAGTACTTC
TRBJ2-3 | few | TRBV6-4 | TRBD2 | CASSERGGPDTQYF | TGTGCCAGCAGTGAGCGGGGGGGCCCAGATACGCAGTATTTT
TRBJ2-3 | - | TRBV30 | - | CAQLGTDTQYF | TGTGCCCAGTTGGGCACAGATACGCAGTATTTT
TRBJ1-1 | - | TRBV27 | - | CASSPFGGETEAFF | TGTGCCAGCAGTCCTTTCGGGGGGGAGACTGAAGCTTTCTTT
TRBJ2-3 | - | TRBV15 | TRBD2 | CATSSGGSTDTQYF | TGTGCCACCAGCTCGGGAGGCAGCACAGATACGCAGTATTTT
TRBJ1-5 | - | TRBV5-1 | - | CASSPRGDSNQPQHF | TGCGCCAGCAGCCCCAGGGGTGATAGCAATCAGCCCCAGCATTTT
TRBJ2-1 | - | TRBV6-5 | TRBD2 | CASSSDGREGYNEQFF | TGTGCCAGCAGTTCTGACGGCAGGGAGGGGTACAATGAGCAGTTCTTC
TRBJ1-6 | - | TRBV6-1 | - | CASSVRGDSYNSPLHF | TGTGCCAGCAGTGTTCGGGGAGACTCCTATAATTCACCCCTCCACTTT
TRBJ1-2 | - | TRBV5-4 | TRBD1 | CASNEQGRGGSGGYTF | TGTGCCAGCAACGAACAGGGGAGAGGGGGGTCAGGTGGCTACACCTTC
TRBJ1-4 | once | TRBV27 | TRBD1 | CASSPRTGLSEKLFF | TGTGCCAGCAGTCCCCGGACAGGCCTAAGTGAAAAACTGTTTTTT
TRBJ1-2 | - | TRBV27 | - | CASSLSGQGRPPYGYTF | TGTGCCAGCAGTTTATCCGGGCAGGGGCGCCCGCCTTATGGCTACACCTTC
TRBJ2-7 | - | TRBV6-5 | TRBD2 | CASRTSGRGSYEQYF | TGTGCCAGCCGGACTAGCGGGAGAGGGTCCTACGAGCAGTACTTC
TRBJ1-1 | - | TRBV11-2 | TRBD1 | CASSFGTVAEAFF | TGTGCCAGCAGCTTCGGGACAGTGGCTGAAGCTTTCTTT
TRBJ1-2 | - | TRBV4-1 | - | CASSQTLQVSGYTF | TGCGCCAGCAGCCAGACTCTCCAAGTCTCTGGCTACACCTTC
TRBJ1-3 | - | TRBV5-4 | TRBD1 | CASSLTGSGNTIYF | TGTGCCAGCAGCCTGACAGGGTCAGGAAACACCATATATTTT
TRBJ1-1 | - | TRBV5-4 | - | CASSSFWIGSITEAFF | TGTGCCAGCAGCTCTTTTTGGATCGGGAGCATCACTGAAGCTTTCTTT
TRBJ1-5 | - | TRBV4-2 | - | CASSQDRDQPQHF | TGTGCCAGCAGCCAAGATCGAGATCAGCCCCAGCATTTT
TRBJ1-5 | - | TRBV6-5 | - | CASREPGQPQHF | TGTGCCAGCAGAGAACCGGGGCAGCCCCAGCATTTT
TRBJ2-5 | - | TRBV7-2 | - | CASSFDIRQETQYF | TGTGCCAGCAGCTTCGACATACGCCAAGAGACCCAGTACTTC
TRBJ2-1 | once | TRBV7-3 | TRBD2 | CASSLSGSGRVAEQFF | TGTGCCAGCAGCTTATCTGGTAGCGGGAGGGTGGCTGAGCAGTTCTTC
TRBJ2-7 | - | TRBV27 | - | CASSLGTTTYEQYF | TGTGCCAGCAGTTTGGGCACAACAACCTACGAGCAGTACTTC
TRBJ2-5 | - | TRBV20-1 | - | CSALETQYF | TGCAGTGCCCTCGAGACCCAGTACTTC
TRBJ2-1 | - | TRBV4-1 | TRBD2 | CASSQDLASGAYNEQFF | TGCGCCAGCAGCCAAGATCTGGCTAGCGGGGCCTACAATGAGCAGTTCTTC
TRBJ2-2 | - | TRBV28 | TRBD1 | CASSSDRVSTGELFF | TGTGCCAGCAGCTCGGACAGGGTCAGCACCGGGGAGCTGTTTTTT
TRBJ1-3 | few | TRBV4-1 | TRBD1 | CASSREAGTGGPGNTIYF | TGCGCCAGCAGCCGAGAGGCCGGGACAGGGGGCCCTGGAAACACCATATATTTT
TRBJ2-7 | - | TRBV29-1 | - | CSVATVDYEQYF | TGCAGCGTTGCAACAGTCGACTACGAGCAGTACTTC
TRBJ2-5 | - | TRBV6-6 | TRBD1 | CASDRGDYQETQYF | TGTGCCAGCGACAGGGGCGACTACCAAGAGACCCAGTACTTC
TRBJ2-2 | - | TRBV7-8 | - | CASSLSQAGELFF | TGTGCCAGCAGCTTATCCCAGGCCGGGGAGCTGTTTTTT
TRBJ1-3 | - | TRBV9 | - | CASSVGDTSGNTIYF | TGTGCCAGCAGCGTAGGGGACACTTCTGGAAACACCATATATTTT
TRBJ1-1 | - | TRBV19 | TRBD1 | CASSTPGGSEAFF | TGTGCCAGTAGTACACCAGGGGGGTCGGAAGCTTTCTTT
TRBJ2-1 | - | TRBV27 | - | CASSLLPGNEQFF | TGTGCCAGCAGTTTATTACCAGGGAATGAGCAGTTCTTC
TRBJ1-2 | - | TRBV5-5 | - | CASSLWPGNYGYTF | TGTGCCAGCAGCTTGTGGCCAGGGAACTATGGCTACACCTTC
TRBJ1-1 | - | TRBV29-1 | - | CSVDRQPNTEAFF | TGCAGCGTTGATCGACAGCCGAACACTGAAGCTTTCTTT
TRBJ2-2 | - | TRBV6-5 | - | CASISVAGELFF | TGTGCCAGCATTTCTGTCGCCGGGGAGCTGTTTTTT
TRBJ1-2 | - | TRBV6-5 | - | CATLSGWGYTF | TGTGCCACATTATCCGGGTGGGGCTACACCTTC
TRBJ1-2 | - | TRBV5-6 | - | CASSLMVMKSVRGYTF | TGTGCCAGCAGCTTGATGGTGATGAAGTCCGTACGGGGCTACACCTTC
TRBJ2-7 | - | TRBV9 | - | CASSPYGQLYEQYF | TGTGCCAGCAGCCCCTATGGACAGCTTTACGAGCAGTACTTC
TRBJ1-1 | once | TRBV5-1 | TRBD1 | CASSLGGTEGSEAFF | TGCGCCAGCAGCTTGGGTGGGACAGAGGGTAGTGAAGCTTTCTTT
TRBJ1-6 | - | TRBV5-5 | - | CASSPGDASYNSPLHF | TGTGCCAGCAGCCCGGGGGACGCCTCCTATAATTCACCCCTCCACTTT
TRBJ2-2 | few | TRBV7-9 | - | CASSFGGGELFF | TGTGCCAGCAGCTTCGGCGGAGGGGAGCTGTTTTTT
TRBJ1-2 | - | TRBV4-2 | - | CASSQDNRVGYTF | TGTGCCAGCAGCCAAGATAACAGGGTCGGCTACACCTTC
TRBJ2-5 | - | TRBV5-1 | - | CASSLVGQGLTKTQYF | TGCGCCAGCAGCTTGGTGGGGCAGGGACTGACGAAGACCCAGTACTTC
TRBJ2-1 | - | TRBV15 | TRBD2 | CATSRDRISGRQFF | TGTGCCACCAGCAGAGATCGTATTAGCGGGAGGCAGTTCTTC
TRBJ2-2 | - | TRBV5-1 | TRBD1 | CASSLAGTGVGGELFF | TGCGCCAGCAGCTTGGCCGGGACAGGGGTCGGCGGGGAGCTGTTTTTT
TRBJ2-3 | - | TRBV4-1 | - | CASSQGRSPDTQYF | TGCGCCAGCAGCCAGGGTCGGAGTCCAGATACGCAGTATTTT
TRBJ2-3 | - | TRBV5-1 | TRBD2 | CASSISGGADTQYF | TGCGCCAGCAGCATTAGCGGGGGGGCGGATACGCAGTATTTT
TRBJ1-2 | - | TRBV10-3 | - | CAIKGDYGYTF | TGTGCCATCAAGGGGGACTATGGCTACACCTTC
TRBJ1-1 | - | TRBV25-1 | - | CASSELLGPTEAFF | TGTGCCAGCAGTGAATTACTGGGGCCCACTGAAGCTTTCTTT
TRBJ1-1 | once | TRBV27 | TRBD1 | CASSQGGTEAFF | TGTGCCAGCTCACAGGGGGGCACTGAAGCTTTCTTT
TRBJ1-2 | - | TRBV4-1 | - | CASSQDSQEPYGYTF | TGCGCCAGCAGCCAAGATTCCCAGGAACCCTATGGCTACACCTTC
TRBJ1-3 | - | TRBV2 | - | CASRDTNSGNTIYF | TGTGCCAGCCGGGACACTAACTCTGGAAACACCATATATTTT
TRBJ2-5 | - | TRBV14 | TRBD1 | CASSQDPGQGMETQYF | TGTGCCAGCAGCCAAGATCCCGGACAGGGGATGGAGACCCAGTACTTC